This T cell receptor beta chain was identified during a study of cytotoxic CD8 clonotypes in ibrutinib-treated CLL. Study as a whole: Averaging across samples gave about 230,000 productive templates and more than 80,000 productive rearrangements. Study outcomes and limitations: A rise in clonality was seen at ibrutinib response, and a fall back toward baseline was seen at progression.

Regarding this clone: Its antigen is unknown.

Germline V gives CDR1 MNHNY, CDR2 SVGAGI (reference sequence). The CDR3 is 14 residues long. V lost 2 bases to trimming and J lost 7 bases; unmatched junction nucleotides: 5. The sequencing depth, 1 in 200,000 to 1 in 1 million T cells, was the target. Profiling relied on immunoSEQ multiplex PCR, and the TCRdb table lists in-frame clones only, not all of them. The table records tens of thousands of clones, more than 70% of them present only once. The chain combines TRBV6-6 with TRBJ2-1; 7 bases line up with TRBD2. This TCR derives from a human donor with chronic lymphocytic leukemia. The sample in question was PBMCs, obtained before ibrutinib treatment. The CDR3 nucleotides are TGTGCCAGCAGTTACGTGCTAGCGGCGAATGAGCAGTTCTTC. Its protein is CASSYVLAANEQFF.